The next 4 T cell receptor beta chains were all read from a single sample in a study of cytomegalovirus exposure and HLA in healthy donors. TCRdb's table, derived via immunoSEQ multiplex PCR, lists solely in-frame clones and lacks some. The sample has over 250,000 clones; approximately 86% are singletons. Sample: PBMCs. The origin of the receptors is a young woman in good health and CMV-seronegative.

This chain links TRBV7-6 with TRBJ2-2; D possibly corresponds to TRBD1 (6 bases). Trimming took off 2 bases at V and 5 bases at J, with 12 bases between the two ends. Germline assignment: CDR1 SGHVS and CDR2 FNYEAQ. CDR3 length: 15 amino acids. The CDR3 loop is CASSLQGTLTGELFF. The CDR3 DNA follows: TGTGCCAGCAGCTTACAGGGGACATTAACCGGGGAGCTGTTTTTT.

This sequence joins TRBV7-8 and TRBJ1-4, with 7 bases that match TRBD1. Per the germline V gene, CDR1 is SGHVS and CDR2 is FQNEAQ. V was clipped by 4 bases and J by 4 bases; unmatched bases: 3. This CDR3 has 14 amino acids. CDR3: CASSYRDSNEKLFF. The DNA for the CDR3 is TGTGCCAGCAGCTACCGGGACAGTAATGAAAAACTGTTTTTT.

The V call is TRBV7-9, the J call TRBJ2-7; perhaps TRBD1 as D (6 bases). The V gene's germline CDR1 is SEHNR and CDR2 FQNEAQ (reference sequence). The CDR3 is 15 amino acids. V was pared by 0 bases and J by 5 bases, with 14 bases between. The CDR3 is CASSLAFQGSNEQYF. The CDR3 region has the DNA TGTGCCAGCAGCTTAGCGTTTCAGGGGTCCAACGAGCAGTACTTC.

This rearrangement joins TRBV7-8 to TRBJ1-3; no firm D call. Germline-derived CDR1 and CDR2 are SGHVS and FQNEAQ. This CDR3 is built from 14 residues. Trimming left V 2 bases short and J 0 bases short, with 5 bases between. The CDR3 sequence: CASSLSSSGNTIYF. The CDR3 DNA sequence: TGTGCCAGCAGCTTATCGAGCTCTGGAAACACCATATATTTT.